The clone carrying this T cell receptor beta chain came up many times. Its antigen is not identified. This CDR3 has 14 residues. CDR1 and CDR2 from the germline V gene are SEHNR and FQNEAQ (reference sequence). With 5 bases removed from V and 0 bases from J, the gap between germline ends came to 8 bases. This record belongs to a study of Graves' ophthalmopathy and Graves' hyperthyroidism. Study in general: Stable hyperthyroidism was defined by absence of ophthalmopathy within 18 months of follow-up.

Amplification from RNA transcripts yielded the TCR beta CDR3 regions. First-round RT-PCR used HTBI primers; second-round multiplex PCR followed. Each CDR3 protein gets one entry after TCRdb re-called the multiplex PCR reads with MiXCR. Of about 1.1 million distinct CDR3 sequences in the sample, about two fifths were seen once. Regarding the study as a whole: At less than 71% sensitivity and about 72% specificity, the model predicted progression of the ophthalmopathy.

The sample consisted of peripheral blood or thyroid tissue (not recorded which). The TCR comes from an adult man with Graves' hyperthyroidism. The rearrangement uses TRBV7-9 and TRBJ1-5; D call uncertain. CDR3 sequence reads: CASSQMDSNQPQHF. In nucleotides, the CDR3 is TGTGCCAGCAGCCAGATGGATAGCAATCAGCCCCAGCATTTT.